This is a list of T cell receptor beta chains from one sample in a study of cytomegalovirus exposure and HLA in healthy donors. Method: immunoSEQ multiplex PCR; TCRdb's copy keeps in-frame clones and lacks some. The data contain around 150,000 clones, roughly 80% of them singletons. Sequences were obtained from PBMCs. All receptors come from a boy younger than 10 in good health and CMV-seronegative. Each CDR3 is given without its conserved first and last residue.

TRBJ2-1 | TRBV29-1 | SVAGQATYNEQF
TRBJ2-7 | TRBV11-2 | ASSLIEIRGYEQY
TRBJ2-2 | TRBV11-1 | ASSLGTTNTGELF
TRBJ1-2 | TRBV18 | ASSPRSINGLGNYGYT
TRBJ2-1 | TRBV7-9 | ASTIDSLVVVNEQF
TRBJ1-1 | TRBV6-5 | ASTGGAFTEAF
TRBJ1-1 | TRBV18 | ASSPQGNTEAF
TRBJ2-1 | TRBV7-2 | ASSLSPVDNEQF
TRBJ2-1 | TRBV2 | ASSARPAGGQNEQF
TRBJ1-6 | TRBV6-5 | ASSYRGTGLGSPLH
TRBJ1-2 | TRBV10-3 | AISESWAGNNYGYT
TRBJ2-1 | TRBV11-2 | ASSLGPSTRRSNEQF
TRBJ2-2 | TRBV2 | ASSTDRSGELF
TRBJ2-5 | TRBV13 | ASSLGVGGWETQY
TRBJ2-7 | TRBV10-3 | AISERQGLSYEQY
TRBJ1-4 | TRBV28 | ATWDRVLEKLF
TRBJ2-7 | TRBV7-2 | ASSLMGPPYEQY
TRBJ1-2 | TRBV30 | AWSRRDFEGGYT
NA | TRBV10-1 | ASSLGTSGTGYEQY
TRBJ1-1 | TRBV5-1 | ASSWQQGAEAF
TRBJ1-2 | TRBV30 | ASLKTAVYYGYT
TRBJ1-2 | TRBV5-4 | ASSPDRGQNGYT
TRBJ2-2 | TRBV7-6 | ASSPGQRTGELF
TRBJ1-2 | TRBV7-6 | ASSPGPTGESYGYT
TRBJ1-1 | TRBV25-1 | ASSDLGTGNTEAF
TRBJ2-3 | TRBV5-1 | ASSSSGSLDTQY
TRBJ1-6 | TRBV9 | ASSAETGSNSPLH
TRBJ2-5 | TRBV7-9 | ASSLALSGTQY
TRBJ2-3 | TRBV5-1 | ASSGLAGGPDTQY
TRBJ2-5 | TRBV5-6 | ASSQPDRGGETQY
TRBJ1-3 | TRBV5-4 | ASSLRGAETIY
TRBJ1-5 | TRBV5-5 | ASSPGGWDQPQH
TRBJ2-2 | TRBV4-2 | ASSQARFEGVVTGELF
TRBJ2-3 | TRBV2 | ASLETDTQY
TRBJ1-5 | TRBV15 | ATSPSSGGYQPQH
TRBJ2-5 | TRBV7-9 | ASSHSTGEETQY
TRBJ2-3 | TRBV10-3 | AISELRRGGLTDTQY
NA | TRBV5-1 | ASSLAISGTAIYEQY
TRBJ2-1 | TRBV10-2 | ASSESGLAGGHSYNEQF
TRBJ2-7 | TRBV6-1 | ASSPGQGAYGGY
TRBJ1-5 | TRBV19 | ASSIQGIWQPQH
TRBJ2-1 | TRBV2 | ASQSSSGGLNEQF
TRBJ1-6 | TRBV5-1 | ASSLDGATNSPLH
TRBJ2-5 | TRBV7-2 | ASSFPRLSETQY
TRBJ2-7 | TRBV7-9 | ASSHRTGAYEQY
TRBJ2-7 | TRBV5-1 | ASSLTSGDAYEQY
TRBJ1-2 | TRBV29-1 | SVVPGANYGYT
TRBJ2-5 | TRBV28 | ASNLGGLGMETQY
TRBJ2-5 | TRBV5-4 | ASSVTKAETQY
TRBJ1-2 | TRBV19 | ASRGANQRHGYT
TRBJ1-5 | TRBV5-6 | ASSFGNQPQH
TRBJ2-1 | TRBV18 | ASSPLAGGTDEQF
TRBJ1-2 | TRBV6-5 | ASSYSRGSNYGYT
TRBJ2-3 | TRBV2 | ATLPEKWGGIADTQY
TRBJ1-2 | TRBV4-2 | ASSQTGFGYT